These 18 T cell receptor beta chains came from one sample sequenced in a study of T cells in Graves' hyperthyroidism and ophthalmopathy. Template material for amplifying TCR beta CDR3 regions consisted of RNA transcripts. The HTBI primer set served for first-round RT-PCR of the TCR CDR3. MiXCR, run by TCRdb on the multiplex PCR reads, gives a single entry per CDR3 protein. Of more than 500,000 distinct CDR3 sequences listed, about 15% are singletons. Sequenced material: blood. The receptors originated from a woman under 40 with Graves' ophthalmopathy.

Concerning this clonotype itself: Being one base from a much bigger clone, this may be a read error. In DNA form, the CDR3 reads TGTGCCAGCAGTTCCCTCGGAAGGTCTAATGGCTACACCTTC. Its translation is CASSSLGRSNGYTF. This sequence joins TRBV28 and TRBJ1-2; D is unresolved. The CDR3 covers 14 residues. From germline, CDR1 is MDHEN and CDR2 SYDVKM. Trimming removed 4 bases at V and 6 bases at J, with 15 bases between.

V and J are TRBV5-4 and TRBJ2-5; maybe TRBD1 (7 bases). Looked up from germline, CDR1 is SGHNT and CDR2 is YYREEE (reference sequence). The CDR3 is 14 amino acids. V was pared by 2 bases and J by 3 bases, with 11 bases between. In nucleotides, the CDR3 is TGTGCCAGCAGCTTTGCGGGACAGAAAGAGACCCAGTACTTC. Its translation is CASSFAGQKETQYF.

A single count supports this clonotype. A much larger clone sits a single nucleotide away, making a read error possible. The V gene is TRBV6-1, the J gene TRBJ1-1; D might be TRBD1 (6 bases). Germline assignment: CDR1 MNHNS and CDR2 SASEGT. Trimming left V 7 bases short and J 2 bases short, with 20 bases between. This CDR3 spans 16 amino acids. The CDR3 loop is CASTNQWGLENTEAFF. Written as DNA, the CDR3 is TGTGCCAGCACCAACCAGTGGGGGCTAGAAAACACTGAAGCTTTCTTT.

The chain is built from TRBV12-3 or TRBV12-4 and TRBJ2-7, with TRBD1 matching over 8 bases. The junction had 7 bases not matched to a gene; V was cut back by 6 bases and J by 3 bases. CDR3 length: 14 residues. The CDR3 bases are TGTGCCAGCAGCCCGACAGGGGTAATCTACGAGCAGTACTTC. It specifies CASSPTGVIYEQYF.

The V and J genes are TRBV19 and TRBJ2-7; TRBD1 matches at 7 bases. V shed 0 bases and J 2 bases; nucleotides not matched to a gene: 10. CDR1 and CDR2 (germline): LNHDA, SQIVND (reference sequence). The CDR3 spans 17 residues. In DNA form, the CDR3 reads TGTGCCAGTAGTATAGAGGGACAGTCGGCCTTTCCCTACGAGCAGTACTTC. Translated: CASSIEGQSAFPYEQYF.

This clonotype was counted many times. The J gene is TRBJ2-7, the V gene TRBV28, with a tentative D call TRBD1 (5 bases). The V end lost 3 bases, the J end lost 4 bases, and 13 bases lay between the germline ends. The CDR3 loop spans 14 amino acids. Looked up from germline, CDR1 is MDHEN and CDR2 is SYDVKM. CDR3 nucleotides: TGTGCCAGCAGTTTTACCTCGGACACATACGAGCAGTACTTC. It specifies CASSFTSDTYEQYF.

This clonotype was found many times. The V gene is TRBV2, the J gene TRBJ2-7; TRBD1 might be the D (6 bases). Germline CDR1 is SNHLY and CDR2 is FYNNEI. Trimming removed 3 bases from V and 3 bases from J, with 15 bases in between. This CDR3 is built from 15 residues. CDR3 nucleotide sequence: TGTGCCAGCAGTGAGCCGGGACACAGACTCTACGAGCAGTACTTC. Encoded protein: CASSEPGHRLYEQYF.

Concerning this clonotype: This may stem from a read error, because a much larger clone lies one nucleotide away. The chain employs TRBV3-1 and TRBJ1-4, with D uncertain. The ends were cut back, 4 bases at V and 3 bases at J, with 3 bases in the middle. The germline gives CDR1 LGHDT, CDR2 YNNKEL (reference sequence). The CDR3 length is 12 residues. CDR3 protein: CASSPPNEKLFF. The CDR3 coding sequence is TGTGCCAGCAGCCCACCTAATGAAAAACTGTTTTTT.

This clonotype showed up many times. The CDR3 DNA reads TGTGCCAGCACCCCACAGGGTAGTACCTATGGCTACACCTTC. It translates to CASTPQGSTYGYTF. The chain has TRBV28 and TRBJ1-2, with D possibly TRBD1 on 6 matching bases. The CDR3 loop spans 14 amino acids. Trimming left V 7 bases short and J 4 bases short, with 16 bases between. Germline V gives CDR1 MDHEN, CDR2 SYDVKM.

This clonotype was seen repeatedly, ten times or more. This rearrangement joins TRBV5-5 to TRBJ2-7; no reliable D call. CDR3 size: 13 residues. Trimming removed 7 bases from V and 0 bases from J, with 11 bases in between. Germline assignment: CDR1 SGHKS and CDR2 YYEKEE (reference sequence). In DNA, the CDR3 is TGTGCCAGCGCATTACCTTCCTCCTACGAGCAGTACTTC. Encoded protein: CASALPSSYEQYF.

The rearrangement uses TRBV6-1 and TRBJ2-3; weak D call: TRBD1 (6 bases). This CDR3 is built from 16 residues. The ends were cut back, 7 bases at V and 5 bases at J, with 22 bases in the middle. Germline CDR1 reads MNHNS; CDR2 reads SASEGT. DNA of the CDR3: TGTGCCAGCACCCCTAGACAGGATGGGAGAGGAGATACGCAGTATTTT. It is translated as CASTPRQDGRGDTQYF.

The table lists this clonotype with a count of one. The chain has TRBV5-1 and TRBJ2-3; D tentatively reads TRBD1 or TRBD2 (5 bases each). Germline CDR1 reads SGHRS; CDR2 reads YFSETQ. Deletions cut 3 bases from V and 6 bases from J, with 17 bases between. The CDR3 has 15 amino acids. The CDR3, as DNA: TGCGCCAGCAGCTCGGTTCAGGGCGAGGGGGATACGCAGTATTTT. Amino acids: CASSSVQGEGDTQYF.

The V and J genes are TRBV28 and TRBJ2-5; 7 bases agree with TRBD2. Germline values: CDR1 MDHEN, CDR2 SYDVKM. V shed 5 bases and J 7 bases; nucleotides not matched to a gene: 10. The CDR3 covers 14 residues. The CDR3 loop is CASSDIAGLGTQYF. DNA of the CDR3: TGTGCCAGCAGTGACATAGCGGGTCTGGGGACCCAGTACTTC.

This clonotype was observed many times. The chain links TRBV9 to TRBJ2-7, with D perhaps being TRBD1 or TRBD2 (5 bases each). In germline, CDR1 is SGDLS, CDR2 YYNGEE. Trimming took 3 bases from V and 2 from J, leaving 15 bases between them. The CDR3 covers 15 residues. The CDR3 is CASSASRDGTYEQYF. CDR3 nucleotide sequence: TGTGCCAGCAGCGCTAGCCGGGACGGGACCTACGAGCAGTACTTC.

Points on this clonotype: A read error may produce the germline difference seen at one junction end. J is TRBJ2-5 and V is TRBV24-1, with 8 bases lining up with TRBD1. Per germline, CDR1 KGHDR and CDR2 SFDVKD. This CDR3 is 14 amino acids long. For the CDR3, the DNA is TGTACCACCAGTGATCGACAGGGGCGAGAGACCCAGTACTTC. Translation gives CTTSDRQGRETQYF.

The J gene is TRBJ2-3, the V gene TRBV20-1; 9 bases agree with TRBD2. CDR3 length: 16 residues. Trimming removed 3 bases from V and 1 base from J; junction bases left unmatched: 8. Per the germline V gene, CDR1 is DFQATT and CDR2 is SNEGSKA (reference sequence). The CDR3 region is CSARDSGGMGTDTQYF. DNA of the CDR3: TGCAGTGCTAGGGATAGCGGGGGTATGGGCACAGATACGCAGTATTTT.

There are many counts of this clonotype. The chain is built from TRBV10-3 and TRBJ2-3; 11 bases align to TRBD2. The ends lost 6 bases at V and 0 bases at J; junction bases unmatched: 5. CDR3 length equals 16 residues. Per germline, CDR1 ENHRY and CDR2 SYGVKD. The CDR3 reads CAISSGLAGSTDTQYF. For the CDR3, the DNA is TGTGCCATCAGCTCCGGACTAGCGGGCAGCACAGATACGCAGTATTTT.

The V gene is TRBV20-1, the J gene TRBJ2-1; D not resolved. Germline loops: CDR1 DFQATT, CDR2 SNEGSKA (reference sequence). The CDR3 runs to 12 residues. Trimming removed 3 bases at V and 5 bases at J, with 8 bases between. CDR3 coding DNA: TGCAGTGCTAGGACTTGGCACAATGAGCAGTTCTTC. As protein: CSARTWHNEQFF.